These T cell receptor beta chains were read from a single sample in a study of graft-versus-host responses after intestinal transplantation. Their cognate antigens are unknown. The table came from immunoSEQ multiplex PCR; TCRdb's copy has only in-frame clones and leaves some out. The table includes 70,000 to 95,000 clones, roughly 93% detected once. This specimen consisted of unstimulated CD8+ T cells sorted from spleen or lymph node cells, obtained before transplant. Source of these receptors: a human donor who was the organ donor for an intestinal transplant. CDR3s include the opening cysteine and the closing phenylalanine or tryptophan. The D gene is left open where the match is weak. Clone sizes are given selectively: once, few, many, or a class where the clone is expanded.

clone_size	v_call	d_call	j_call	cdr3_nt	cdr3_aa
-	TRBV5-8	-	TRBJ1-2	TGTGCCAAGCCGCAGGGAACTTCCGGCTATGGTGGCTACACCTTC	CAKPQGTSGYGGYTF
-	TRBV6-4	-	TRBJ1-1	TGTGCCAGCAGGGATCAGGAGAACACTGAAGCTTTCTTT	CASRDQENTEAFF
-	TRBV11-2	TRBD2	TRBJ2-1	TGTGCCAGCAGCTTAGCTAGCGGGAGGGTCCAGTTCTTC	CASSLASGRVQFF
-	TRBV7-9	-	TRBJ1-4	TGTGCCAGCAGCTACCAGGGTGAAGAAAAACTGTTTTTT	CASSYQGEEKLFF
-	TRBV5-5	TRBD1	TRBJ2-7	TGTGCCAGCAGCTGGACAGGGGGCGCGTACGAGCAGTACTTC	CASSWTGGAYEQYF
-	TRBV5-6	-	TRBJ2-7	TGTGCCAGCAGCTTGGTAGGACTCTACGAGCAGTACTTC	CASSLVGLYEQYF
-	TRBV27	TRBD2	TRBJ2-1	TGTGCCAGCAGTTTCGGACTAGCCTCCTACAATGAGCAGTTCTTC	CASSFGLASYNEQFF
once	TRBV27	TRBD1	TRBJ2-7	TGTGCCAGCGCCGTGGGGGACAGTGCCTACGAGCAGTACTTC	CASAVGDSAYEQYF
-	TRBV19	-	TRBJ1-5	TGTGCCAGTAGTGACAGTTCCTATCAGCCCCAGCATTTT	CASSDSSYQPQHF
-	TRBV28	TRBD1	TRBJ1-5	TGTGCCAGCAGGCCGGGACAGGTCTTCAATCAGCCCCAGCATTTT	CASRPGQVFNQPQHF
-	TRBV7-6	-	TRBJ2-3	TGTGCCAGCAGCGCGGACTCACCAGATACGCAGTATTTT	CASSADSPDTQYF
once	TRBV5-6	TRBD1	TRBJ1-2	TGTGCCACAAGACAGGGGGATAACTATGGCTACACCTTC	CATRQGDNYGYTF
-	TRBV12-5	TRBD1	TRBJ2-7	TGTGCTAGTGGAACCGGGACAGGTCTGGTGTTAGCCCACGAGCAGTACTTC	CASGTGTGLVLAHEQYF
-	TRBV28	-	TRBJ2-7	TGTGCCAGCAGAACCCTATTCCGGCTCCCAGAGGCCCTATACGAGCAGTACTTC	CASRTLFRLPEALYEQYF